The rows below give T cell receptor beta chains drawn from one sample of a study of shared clonotypes between healthy human individuals. Libraries were prepared by immunoSEQ multiplex PCR; TCRdb keeps only in-frame clonotypes and omits some of them. The data hold hundreds of thousands of clones, with roughly 96% observed a single time. Sequencing was done on a sample of naive CD8+ T cells sorted from blood. These receptors came from a woman under 40 in good health. Both conserved end residues are part of each CDR3. The D gene is left open where the match is weak. Clone size is shown for a subset of rows, as once, few, many or a class of expanded clone.

D gene	clone size	V gene	J gene	CDR3 protein	CDR3 DNA
TRBD2	-	TRBV11-2	TRBJ2-3	CASSLMAGGVGDTQYF	TGTGCCAGCAGCTTAATGGCGGGAGGTGTGGGAGATACGCAGTATTTT
-	-	TRBV9	TRBJ1-1	CASSVDEDTEAFF	TGTGCCAGCAGCGTAGATGAAGACACTGAAGCTTTCTTT
-	-	TRBV27	TRBJ2-1	CASRGNEQFF	TGTGCCAGCAGAGGGAATGAGCAGTTCTTC
TRBD1	-	TRBV7-9	TRBJ1-2	CASSPPGRTGLHGYTF	TGTGCCAGCAGTCCCCCGGGTCGGACAGGGCTGCATGGCTACACCTTC
-	-	TRBV27	TRBJ2-2	CASSTGNTGELFF	TGTGCCAGCAGCACAGGGAACACCGGGGAGCTGTTTTTT
-	-	TRBV21-1	TRBJ1-4	CASSQINRFLRGFHHEKLFF	TGTGCCAGCAGTCAAATCAACCGATTTCTGAGGGGATTCCATCATGAAAAACTGTTTTTT
-	-	TRBV19	TRBJ1-1	CASSRGRGLLGANTEAFF	TGTGCCAGTAGTAGGGGGAGAGGGCTACTGGGGGCGAACACTGAAGCTTTCTTT
-	-	TRBV21-1	TRBJ1-2	CASSEGQGGACGYTF	TGTGCCAGCAGCGAGGGACAGGGGGGCGCGTGTGGCTACACCTTC
-	-	TRBV5-4	TRBJ1-1	CASSQEGRNTEAFF	TGTGCCAGCAGCCAGGAGGGACGGAACACTGAAGCTTTCTTT
-	once	TRBV16	TRBJ1-5	CASSQSDTIRSNQPQHF	TGTGCCAGCAGCCAATCGGATACAATCCGGAGCAATCAGCCCCAGCATTTT
TRBD2	-	TRBV28	TRBJ2-7	CASSSTPAGEPLYEQYF	TGTGCCAGCAGTTCCACCCCAGCGGGAGAGCCCCTCTACGAGCAGTACTTC
TRBD2	-	TRBV5-6	TRBJ2-3	CASSAEREGLDTQYF	TGTGCCAGCAGCGCGGAGCGGGAGGGCCTAGATACGCAGTATTTT
TRBD1	-	TRBV9	TRBJ1-3	CASSVGGGTGNTIYF	TGTGCCAGCAGCGTAGGTGGCGGGACAGGGAACACCATATATTTT
-	-	TRBV2	TRBJ2-3	CASSESADTQYF	TGTGCCAGCAGTGAATCAGCAGATACGCAGTATTTT
-	-	TRBV27	TRBJ2-7	CASSLSDPDPAYEQYF	TGTGCCAGCAGTTTATCGGATCCAGATCCAGCCTACGAGCAGTACTTC
-	-	TRBV19	TRBJ1-4	CASSIVPGATNEKLFF	TGTGCCAGTAGTATAGTTCCTGGCGCAACTAATGAAAAACTGTTTTTT
-	-	TRBV19	TRBJ1-1	CASSHGYGGNTEAFF	TGTGCCAGTAGTCACGGGTATGGGGGGAACACTGAAGCTTTCTTT
-	-	TRBV5-6	TRBJ2-1	CASRRSRSTSYNEQFF	TGTGCCAGTCGACGGAGTAGGTCGACCTCCTACAATGAGCAGTTCTTC